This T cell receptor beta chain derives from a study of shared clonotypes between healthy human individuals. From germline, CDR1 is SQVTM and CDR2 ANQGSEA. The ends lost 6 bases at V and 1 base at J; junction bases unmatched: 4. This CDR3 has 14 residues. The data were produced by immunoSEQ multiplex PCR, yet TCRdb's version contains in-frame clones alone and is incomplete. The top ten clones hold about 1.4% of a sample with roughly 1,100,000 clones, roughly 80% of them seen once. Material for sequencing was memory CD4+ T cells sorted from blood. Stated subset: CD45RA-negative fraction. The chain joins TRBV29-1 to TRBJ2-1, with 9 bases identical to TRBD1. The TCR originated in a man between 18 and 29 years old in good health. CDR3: CSVLGQGSYNEQFF. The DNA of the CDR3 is TGCAGCGTCTTGGGACAGGGTTCCTACAATGAGCAGTTCTTC.